This is a list of T cell receptor beta chains from one sample in a study of cytomegalovirus exposure and HLA in healthy donors. The data were produced by immunoSEQ multiplex PCR, yet TCRdb's version contains in-frame clones alone and is incomplete. This sample yields 170,000 or so clones, of which 75% to 85% are seen a single time; roughly 13% belongs to the top ten. The material sequenced was PBMCs. These receptors were collected from a woman between 45 and 65 years old in good health and CMV-seropositive. CDR3s leave out the opening cysteine and the closing phenylalanine or tryptophan. The order of the fields is D gene, J gene, V gene, CDR3 protein. D genes are given only for firm matches.

TRBD2 | TRBJ2-1 | TRBV6-4 | ASSQAGGLGNEQF
NA | TRBJ2-3 | TRBV5-6 | ASSQVWGGDTQY
NA | TRBJ1-6 | TRBV2 | ASSVDTSYNSPLH
TRBD2 | TRBJ2-1 | TRBV5-1 | ASSLVTSGVGEQF
NA | TRBJ2-7 | TRBV27 | ASSYRQSAAYEQY
TRBD2 | TRBJ2-2 | TRBV2 | ATPGGRETGELF
TRBD2 | TRBJ2-7 | TRBV6-1 | ASSDRRPSGRREQY
TRBD1 | TRBJ2-7 | TRBV19 | ASSTGVINEQY
TRBD1 | TRBJ2-7 | TRBV5-1 | ASSTGPTGEY
NA | TRBJ1-1 | TRBV7-9 | ASNPGDSTEAF
TRBD1 | TRBJ1-1 | TRBV19 | ASSSTGGTEAF
TRBD1 | TRBJ1-6 | TRBV30 | AWSEGANSPLH
NA | TRBJ2-2 | TRBV11-2 | ASSTGTPNTGELF
NA | TRBJ1-4 | TRBV15 | ATSGRAGEKLF
TRBD2 | TRBJ2-1 | TRBV5-1 | ASSPLAVSGENEQF
NA | TRBJ1-1 | TRBV7-9 | ASSLESRQGTEAF